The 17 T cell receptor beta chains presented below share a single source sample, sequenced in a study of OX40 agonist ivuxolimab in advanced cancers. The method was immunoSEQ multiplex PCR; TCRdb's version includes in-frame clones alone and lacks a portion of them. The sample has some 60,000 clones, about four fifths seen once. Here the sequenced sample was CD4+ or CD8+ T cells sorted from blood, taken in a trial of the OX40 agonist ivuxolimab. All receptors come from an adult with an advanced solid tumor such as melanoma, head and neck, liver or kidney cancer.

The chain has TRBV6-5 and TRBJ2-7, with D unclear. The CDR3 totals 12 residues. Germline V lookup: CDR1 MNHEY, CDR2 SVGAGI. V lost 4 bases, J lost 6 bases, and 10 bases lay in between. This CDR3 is CASSSVGREQYF. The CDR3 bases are TGTGCCAGCAGTTCAGTTGGGCGCGAGCAGTACTTC.

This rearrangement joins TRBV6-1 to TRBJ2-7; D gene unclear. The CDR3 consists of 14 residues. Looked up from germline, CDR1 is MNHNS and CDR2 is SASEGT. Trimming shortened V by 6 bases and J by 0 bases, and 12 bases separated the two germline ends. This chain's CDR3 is CASRVNTFSYEQYF. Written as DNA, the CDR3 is TGTGCCAGCAGGGTCAACACTTTCTCCTACGAGCAGTACTTC.

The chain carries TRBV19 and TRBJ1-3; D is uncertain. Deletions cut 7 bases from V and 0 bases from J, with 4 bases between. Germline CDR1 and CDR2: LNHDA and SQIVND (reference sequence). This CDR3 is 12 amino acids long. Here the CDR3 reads CASTLSGNTIYF. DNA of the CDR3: TGTGCCAGTACCCTCTCTGGAAACACCATATATTTT.

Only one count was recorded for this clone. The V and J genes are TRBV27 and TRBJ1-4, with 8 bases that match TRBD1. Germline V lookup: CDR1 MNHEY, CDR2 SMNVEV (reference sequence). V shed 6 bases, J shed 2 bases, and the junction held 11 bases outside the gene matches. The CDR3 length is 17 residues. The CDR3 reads CASSPTGQGGTNEKLFF. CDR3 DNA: TGTGCCAGCAGCCCTACCGGACAGGGAGGGACTAATGAAAAACTGTTTTTT.

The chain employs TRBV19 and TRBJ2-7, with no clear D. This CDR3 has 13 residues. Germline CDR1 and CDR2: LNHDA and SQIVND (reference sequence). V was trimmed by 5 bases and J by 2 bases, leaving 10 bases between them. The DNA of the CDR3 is TGTGCCAGTAGTCCCCCCCATACCTACGAGCAGTACTTC. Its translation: CASSPPHTYEQYF.

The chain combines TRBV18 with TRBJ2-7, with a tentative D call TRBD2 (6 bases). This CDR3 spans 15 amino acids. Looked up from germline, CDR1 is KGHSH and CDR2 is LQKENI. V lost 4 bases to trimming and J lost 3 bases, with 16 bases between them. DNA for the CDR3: TGTGCCAGCTCACTAACCGGGACTGCTGACTACGAGCAGTACTTC. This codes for CASSLTGTADYEQYF.

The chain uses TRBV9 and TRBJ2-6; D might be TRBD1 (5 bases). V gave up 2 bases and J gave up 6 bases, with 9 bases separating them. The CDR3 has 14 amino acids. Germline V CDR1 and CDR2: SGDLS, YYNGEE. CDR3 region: CASSVRVKANVLTF. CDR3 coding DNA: TGTGCCAGCAGCGTCAGGGTGAAGGCCAACGTCCTGACTTTC.

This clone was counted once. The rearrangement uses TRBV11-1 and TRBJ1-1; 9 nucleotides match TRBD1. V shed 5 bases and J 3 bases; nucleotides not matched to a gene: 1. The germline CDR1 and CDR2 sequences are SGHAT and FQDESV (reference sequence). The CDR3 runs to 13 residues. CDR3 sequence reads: CASSRQGDTEAFF. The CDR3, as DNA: TGTGCCAGCAGCCGACAGGGGGACACTGAAGCTTTCTTT.

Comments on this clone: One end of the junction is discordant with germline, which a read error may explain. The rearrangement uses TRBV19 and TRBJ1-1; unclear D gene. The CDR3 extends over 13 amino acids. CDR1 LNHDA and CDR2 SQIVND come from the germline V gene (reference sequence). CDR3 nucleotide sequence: TGTGCCAGTAGTATACACCTGCGCACTGGAGCTTTCTTT. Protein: CASSIHLRTGAFF.

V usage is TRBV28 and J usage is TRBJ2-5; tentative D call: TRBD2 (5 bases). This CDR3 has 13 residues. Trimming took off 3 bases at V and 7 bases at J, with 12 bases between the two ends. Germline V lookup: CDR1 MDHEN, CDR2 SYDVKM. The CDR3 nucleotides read TGTGCCAGCAGTTTCGGAGGTAGCTGGACCCAGTACTTC. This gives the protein CASSFGGSWTQYF. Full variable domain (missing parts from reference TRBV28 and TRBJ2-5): DVKVTQSSRYLVKRTGEKVFLECVQDMDHENMFWYRQDPGLGLRLIYFSYDVKMKEKGDIPEGYSVSREKKERFSLILESASTNQTSMYLCASSFGGSWTQYFGPGTRLLVL.

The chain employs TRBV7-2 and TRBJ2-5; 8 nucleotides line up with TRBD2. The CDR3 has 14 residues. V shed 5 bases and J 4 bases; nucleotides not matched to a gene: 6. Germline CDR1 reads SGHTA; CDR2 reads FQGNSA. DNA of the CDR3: TGTGCCAGCAGCACTATAGCGGGGCGAGAGACCCAGTACTTC. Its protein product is CASSTIAGRETQYF.

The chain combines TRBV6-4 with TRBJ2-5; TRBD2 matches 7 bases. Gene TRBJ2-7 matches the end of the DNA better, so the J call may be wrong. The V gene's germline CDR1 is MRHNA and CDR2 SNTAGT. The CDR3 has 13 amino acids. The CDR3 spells CASSYPGGPEQYF. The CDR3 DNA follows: TGTGCCAGCAGTTACCCGGGGGGTCCCGAGCAGTACTTC.

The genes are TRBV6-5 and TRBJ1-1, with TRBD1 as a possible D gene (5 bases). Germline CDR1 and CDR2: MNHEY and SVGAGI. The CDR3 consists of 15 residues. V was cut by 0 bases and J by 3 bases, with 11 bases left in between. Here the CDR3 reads CASSYSRGADTEAFF. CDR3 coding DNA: TGTGCCAGCAGTTACTCGAGAGGGGCGGACACTGAAGCTTTCTTT.

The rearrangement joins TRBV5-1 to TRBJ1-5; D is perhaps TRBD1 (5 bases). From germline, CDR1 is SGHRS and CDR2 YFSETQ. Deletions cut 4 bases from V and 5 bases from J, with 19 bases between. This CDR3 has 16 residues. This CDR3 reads CASSPGSGSGHQPQHF. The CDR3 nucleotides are TGCGCCAGCAGCCCCGGATCGGGGTCGGGACATCAGCCCCAGCATTTT.

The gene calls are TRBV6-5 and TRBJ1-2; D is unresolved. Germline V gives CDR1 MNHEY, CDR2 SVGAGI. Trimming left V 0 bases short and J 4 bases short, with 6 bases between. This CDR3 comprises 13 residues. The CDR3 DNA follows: TGTGCCAGCAGTTACTCGGGTTCCTATGGCTACACCTTC. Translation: CASSYSGSYGYTF.

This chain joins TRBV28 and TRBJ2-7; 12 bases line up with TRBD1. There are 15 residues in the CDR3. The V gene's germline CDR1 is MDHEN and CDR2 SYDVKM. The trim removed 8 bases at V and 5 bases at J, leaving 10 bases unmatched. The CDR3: CASRGGQGANHEQYF. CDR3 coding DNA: TGTGCCAGCCGGGGGGGACAGGGGGCTAACCACGAGCAGTACTTC.

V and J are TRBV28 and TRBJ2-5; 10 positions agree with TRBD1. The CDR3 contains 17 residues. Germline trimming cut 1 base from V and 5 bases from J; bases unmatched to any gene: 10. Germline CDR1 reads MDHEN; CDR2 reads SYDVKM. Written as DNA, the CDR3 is TGTGCCAGCAGTTTATTCCCGCGGACAGGGGGTGGCGAGACCCAGTACTTC. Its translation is CASSLFPRTGGGETQYF. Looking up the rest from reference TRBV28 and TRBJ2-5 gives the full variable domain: DVKVTQSSRYLVKRTGEKVFLECVQDMDHENMFWYRQDPGLGLRLIYFSYDVKMKEKGDIPEGYSVSREKKERFSLILESASTNQTSMYLCASSLFPRTGGGETQYFGPGTRLLVL.